The 2 T cell receptor beta chains listed next were all sequenced from one sample in a study of T cell changes during pregnancy in multiple sclerosis. TCRdb's copy holds only in-frame clones and misses some; the assay was immunoSEQ multiplex PCR. The sample carries fewer than 100,000 clones, under 95% recorded once. The sequencing here drew on peripheral blood, taken after pregnancy. These receptors were collected from a female donor in good health, enrolled as a control in a pregnancy study.

This clone was counted a single time. The CDR3 loop is CASAPGTSNTGELFF. The CDR3 nucleotides are TGTGCCAGCGCGCCTGGGACTTCGAACACCGGGGAGCTGTTTTTT. This chain links TRBV4-2 with TRBJ2-2, with TRBD2 as a possible D gene (6 bases). The V and J ends lost 8 bases and 0 bases respectively, with 13 bases between them. Germline CDR1 reads LGHNA; CDR2 reads YNFKEQ. This CDR3 has 15 residues.

This chain uses TRBV2 with TRBJ2-7; no clear D gene. Looked up from germline, CDR1 is SNHLY and CDR2 is FYNNEI. The CDR3 consists of 13 residues. Trimming pared 3 bases from V and 2 bases from J, leaving 8 bases between. In DNA, the CDR3 is TGTGCCAGCAGTGAGTTTCGGGCCTACGAGCAGTACTTC. Residues: CASSEFRAYEQYF.